This TCR beta chain is drawn from a study of tumor-infiltrating lymphocytes in primary liver carcinoma. Concerning this clonotype: At one end, the junction sequence differs from germline, possibly due to a read error.

The source material, roughly 18-30 mg of unsorted bulk tissue, was used to co-extract RNA and DNA. This CDR3 contains 16 residues. CDR1 PRHDT and CDR2 FYEKMQ come from the germline V gene (reference sequence). With a constant-region primer, TCR beta cDNA was made from about 0.55 ug of total RNA. Amplification in three nested multiplex PCR rounds with slightly modified ARM-PCR gave rise to TCR beta libraries. TRBV1-TRBV30 forward primers paired with a C-beta reverse primer were used in the first two PCR rounds, which ran approximately 11 cycles each. TCRdb reprocessed the multiplex PCR reads via MiXCR and lists one record per CDR3 protein. The sample yields roughly 100,000 distinct CDR3 sequences, around 80% seen once.

The source material was liver tumor tissue from sampling region 3. Subset of the sample: tumor region T3, left-lateral pole. The TCR sequence derives from a man aged 35 to 55 with primary liver carcinoma and hepatitis B virus infection. The chain is built from TRBV13 and TRBJ1-3; D is uncertain. The CDR3 bases are TGTGCCAGCAGCTTAGGCGTCAGCTTCTCTGAAAACACCATATATTTC. Amino acids: CASSLGVSFSENTIYF.